These T cell receptor beta chains were read from a single sample in a study of blood T cell repertoires in COVID-19. The repertoire was sequenced with immunoSEQ multiplex PCR; TCRdb's copy has only in-frame clones and lacks some. The sample carries just over 650,000 clones, 85% to 90% recorded once. The material sequenced was peripheral blood. The origin of the receptors is a woman younger than 35 with acute or convalescent COVID-19. Each CDR3 is given with its conserved first and last residue.

J: TRBJ1-3
V: TRBV5-5
CDR3: CASSLVEGLSGNTIYF

J: TRBJ2-7
V: TRBV4-1
CDR3: CASSLTRGTYEQYF

J: TRBJ1-5
V: TRBV2
CDR3: CASSEGQVNNQPQHF

J: TRBJ1-1
V: TRBV7-3
CDR3: CASSLQGANEAFF

J: TRBJ2-3
V: TRBV5-5
CDR3: CASSLGAVHTQYF

J: TRBJ2-5
V: TRBV5-5
CDR3: CASSSRDSRENQYF

J: TRBJ1-3
V: TRBV19
CDR3: CASRNPPSSGNTIYF

J: TRBJ1-1
V: TRBV12-3/TRBV12-4
CDR3: CASSFSRAAFF

J: TRBJ2-5
V: TRBV19
CDR3: CASSIRAGKAQETQYF

J: TRBJ1-2
V: TRBV10-3
CDR3: CAGGSGDGYTF

J: TRBJ1-1
V: TRBV1
CDR3: CTSSQGQGNTEAFF

J: TRBJ1-1
V: TRBV2
CDR3: CASSVGSMNTEAFF

J: TRBJ2-1
V: TRBV28
CDR3: CASSFPSPTGPNFRYDEQFF

J: TRBJ1-1
V: TRBV5-6
CDR3: CASRAGFAEAFF

J: TRBJ2-1
V: TRBV9
CDR3: CASSVAWTGGNEQFF

J: TRBJ1-5
V: TRBV15
CDR3: CATSRQGAQGNQPQHF

J: TRBJ2-5
V: TRBV30
CDR3: CAWSVGGAGETQYF

J: TRBJ2-6
V: TRBV6-5
CDR3: CASRPETAGANVLTF

J: TRBJ2-7
V: TRBV29-1
CDR3: CSVEDQDSTYEQYF

J: TRBJ1-2
V: TRBV19
CDR3: CASSRDSRLLYGYTF

J: TRBJ1-1
V: TRBV12-5
CDR3: CASGLVPGGNKNTEAFF

J: TRBJ1-5
V: TRBV19
CDR3: CASSASGANQPQHF

J: TRBJ1-6
V: TRBV6-2/TRBV6-3
CDR3: CASSYTAYLRGQGAGNSPLHF

J: TRBJ1-5
V: TRBV2
CDR3: CASSVGLINQPQHF

J: TRBJ2-1
V: TRBV18
CDR3: CASSPALAGGNYNEQFF

J: TRBJ2-1
V: TRBV5-6
CDR3: CASSLRTSGGLPYNEQFF

J: TRBJ2-3
V: TRBV30
CDR3: CAWGLAELSTDTQYF

J: TRBJ1-2
V: TRBV7-9
CDR3: CATRPGQVVRGYTF

J: TRBJ1-1
V: TRBV9
CDR3: CASSGWTGVGNTEAFF

J: TRBJ1-2
V: TRBV3-1/TRBV3-2
CDR3: CASSQGSGNGYTF

J: TRBJ1-1
V: TRBV15
CDR3: CATTGARSTEAFF

J: TRBJ1-1
V: TRBV7-8
CDR3: CASSAPRGMNTEAFF

J: TRBJ1-4
V: TRBV4-1
CDR3: CASSQATVMDEKLFF

J: TRBJ1-3
V: TRBV3-1/TRBV3-2
CDR3: CASSQRGGRGSGNTIYF

J: TRBJ2-7
V: TRBV18
CDR3: CASSPQGIEQYF

J: TRBJ2-2
V: TRBV30
CDR3: CAWRGDAPGELFF

J: TRBJ1-1
V: TRBV10-2
CDR3: CASSGGLNTEAFF

J: TRBJ2-3
V: TRBV19
CDR3: CASSQKSRGTQYF

J: TRBJ1-1
V: TRBV6-5
CDR3: CASSPGAPNTEAFF

J: TRBJ1-5
V: TRBV30
CDR3: CAWSNYRGGWQPQHF

J: TRBJ2-1
V: TRBV6-4
CDR3: CASSEGQGSNEQFF

J: TRBJ2-7
V: TRBV4-1
CDR3: CASTSDRGFREQYF

J: TRBJ1-2
V: TRBV6-5
CDR3: CASSLVDTLNYGYTF

J: TRBJ1-5
V: TRBV24-1
CDR3: CATSDGASNQPQHF

J: TRBJ1-2
V: TRBV29-1
CDR3: CSVEVGQNPLPYGYTF

J: TRBJ1-2
V: TRBV5-6
CDR3: CASSLEQGINYGYTF

J: TRBJ1-2
V: TRBV2
CDR3: CASTGEGPESGYTF

J: TRBJ1-4
V: TRBV7-7
CDR3: CASSPRGLNEKLFF

J: TRBJ1-3
V: TRBV6-5
CDR3: CASSYSGQRGNTIYF

J: TRBJ1-2
V: TRBV7-8
CDR3: CASSFRDRVDANYGYTF

J: TRBJ2-3
V: TRBV24-1
CDR3: CATSETSSLGGTDTQYF

J: TRBJ1-1
V: TRBV5-8
CDR3: CASSLWSQGPVNTEAFF

J: TRBJ1-1
V: TRBV24-1
CDR3: CATSHSGTEAFF